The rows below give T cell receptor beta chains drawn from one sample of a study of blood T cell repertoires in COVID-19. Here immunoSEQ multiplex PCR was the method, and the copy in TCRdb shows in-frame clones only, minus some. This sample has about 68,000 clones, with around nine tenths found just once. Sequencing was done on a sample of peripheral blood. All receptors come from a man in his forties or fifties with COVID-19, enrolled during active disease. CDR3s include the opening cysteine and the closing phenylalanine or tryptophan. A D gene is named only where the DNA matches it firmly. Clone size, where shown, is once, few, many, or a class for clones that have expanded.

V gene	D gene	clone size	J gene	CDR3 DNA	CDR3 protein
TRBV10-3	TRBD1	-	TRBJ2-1	TGTGCCATCAGTGAGTCGACGACAGGGATCAATGAGCAGTTCTTC	CAISESTTGINEQFF
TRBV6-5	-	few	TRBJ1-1	TGTGCCAGCAGCACTCCTAGGGGGGGGACCACTGAAGCTTTCTTT	CASSTPRGGTTEAFF
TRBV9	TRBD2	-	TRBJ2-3	TGTGCCAGCAGCGTAGAACCAGCGGGGGGCGGACATACGCAGTATTTT	CASSVEPAGGGHTQYF
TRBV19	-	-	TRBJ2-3	TGTGCCAGTAGTGGGGCTCGGACAGATACGCAGTATTTT	CASSGARTDTQYF
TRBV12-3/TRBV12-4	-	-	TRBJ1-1	TGTGCCAGCAGTTTGGACAGCGGTGAAGCTTTCTTT	CASSLDSGEAFF
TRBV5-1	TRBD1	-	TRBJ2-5	TGCGCCAGCAGCCTCTCCGGGACAGAAAAAGAGACCCAGTACTTC	CASSLSGTEKETQYF
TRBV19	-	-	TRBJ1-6	TGTGCCAGTAGTATAGGGACAGCAAATAATTCACCCCTCCACTTT	CASSIGTANNSPLHF
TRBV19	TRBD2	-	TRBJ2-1	TGTGCCAGTAGTGCACTAGCGGGGGCTTACAATGAGCAGTTCTTC	CASSALAGAYNEQFF
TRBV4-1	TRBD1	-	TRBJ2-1	TGCGCCAGCAGCCGGGGACAGCACAATGAGCAGTTCTTC	CASSRGQHNEQFF
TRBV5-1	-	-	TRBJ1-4	TGCGCCAGCAGCTTAGGACAGAATGAAAAACTGTTTTTT	CASSLGQNEKLFF
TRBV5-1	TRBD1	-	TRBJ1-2	TGCGCCAGCAGCTTGGCAGGGGGAGACGGCTACACCTTC	CASSLAGGDGYTF
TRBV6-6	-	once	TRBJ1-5	TGTGCCAGCACCTATTCCACGGGACTTCAACCGGGGCCCCAGCATTTT	CASTYSTGLQPGPQHF
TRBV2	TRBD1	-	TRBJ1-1	TGTGCCAGCAAGACAGGGGACACTGAAGCTTTCTTT	CASKTGDTEAFF
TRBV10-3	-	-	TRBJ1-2	TGTGCCTCCTGGGGCCGCCAAGCTAACTATGGCTACACCTTC	CASWGRQANYGYTF
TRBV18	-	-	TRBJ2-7	TGTGCCAGCTCACCTCCCTCGACAGCCTATACGACCTACGAGCAGTACTTC	CASSPPSTAYTTYEQYF
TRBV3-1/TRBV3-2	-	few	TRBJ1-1	TGTGCCAGCAGCCAAGTTCGGGGGTATAACACTGAAGCTTTCTTT	CASSQVRGYNTEAFF